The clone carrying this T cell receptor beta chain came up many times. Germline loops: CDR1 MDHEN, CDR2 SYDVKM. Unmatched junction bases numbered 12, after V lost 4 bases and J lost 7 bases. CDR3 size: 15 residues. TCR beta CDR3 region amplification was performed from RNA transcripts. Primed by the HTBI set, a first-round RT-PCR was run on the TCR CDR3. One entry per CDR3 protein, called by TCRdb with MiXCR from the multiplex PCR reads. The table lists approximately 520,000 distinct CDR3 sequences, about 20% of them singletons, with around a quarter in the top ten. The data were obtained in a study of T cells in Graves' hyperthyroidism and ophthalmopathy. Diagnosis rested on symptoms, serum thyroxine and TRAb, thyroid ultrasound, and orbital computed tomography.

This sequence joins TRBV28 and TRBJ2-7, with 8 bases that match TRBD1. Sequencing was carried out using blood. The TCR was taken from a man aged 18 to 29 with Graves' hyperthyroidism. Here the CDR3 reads CASSSLTGASGEQYF. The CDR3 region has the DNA TGTGCCAGCAGTTCGTTGACAGGGGCCAGCGGGGAGCAGTACTTC.